The 13 T cell receptor beta chains below all came from one sample that was sequenced in a study of T cells expressing NK-cell markers. TCRdb re-called the 5' RACE reads, yielding one record per CDR3 amino acid sequence without DNA. The record lists about 150,000 distinct CDR3 sequences, of which the ten most abundant hold 37%. The sample taken for sequencing was blood T cells: a sorted CD56 or NKG2C T cell subset, CD4+ or CD8+ T cells, or bulk PBMC T cells (not recorded which). These receptors all stem from a woman aged 45-60 years in good health.

The rearrangement joins TRBV15 to TRBJ2-1. The CDR3 runs 13 residues. The germline V gene encodes CDR1 LNHNV and CDR2 YYDKDF (reference sequence). The CDR3 here is CATQQGSYNEQFF.

This sequence joins TRBV2 and TRBJ2-1; TCRdb gives TRBD1 as the D gene, but with no DNA this cannot be confirmed. The germline gives CDR1 SNHLY, CDR2 FYNNEI. CDR3 length: 16 amino acids. The CDR3 spells CASSDVGAPSYNEQFF.

The chain joins TRBV7-9 to TRBJ1-1; there is no DNA to check the TCRdb D call of TRBD1. CDR1 and CDR2 from the germline V gene are SEHNR and FQNEAQ (reference sequence). CDR3 length equals 14 residues. This CDR3 is CASTSTQGAPEAFF.

V is TRBV20-1 and J is TRBJ2-1; lacking DNA, the TRBD2 call made by TCRdb goes unchecked. Germline loops: CDR1 DFQATT, CDR2 SNEGSKA (reference sequence). This CDR3 spans 16 amino acids. The CDR3 reads CSAFLMDGGSYNEQFF.

This chain uses TRBV11-2 with TRBJ2-2; lacking DNA, the TRBD1 call made by TCRdb goes unchecked. The CDR3 loop spans 18 amino acids. CDR1 and CDR2 from the germline V gene are SGHAT and FQNNGV. Here the CDR3 reads CASSLVPGQGPLGGELFF.

V gene TRBV7-9 combines with J gene TRBJ2-7; TCRdb selects TRBD2, and the lack of DNA leaves this call unchecked. The CDR3 is 13 residues long. The germline gives CDR1 SEHNR, CDR2 FQNEAQ (reference sequence). The CDR3 reads CASSQTSGGEQYF.

The chain uses TRBV7-6 and TRBJ2-1. The CDR3 covers 15 residues. Germline V gives CDR1 SGHVS, CDR2 FNYEAQ. This CDR3 is CASSLEVAASNEQFF. The full variable domain, rest sourced from reference TRBV7-6 and TRBJ2-1, is GAGVSQSPRYKVTKRGQDVALRCDPISGHVSLYWYRQALGQGPEFLTYFNYEAQQDKSGLPNDRFSAERPEGSISTLTIQRTEQRDSAMYRCASSLEVAASNEQFFGPGTRLTVL.

The J gene is TRBJ1-2, the V gene TRBV27; the D call of TRBD1 rests on TCRdb alone, since no DNA is present to check it. The germline CDR1 and CDR2 sequences are MNHEY and SMNVEV (reference sequence). There are 13 residues in the CDR3. This chain's CDR3 is CASSPTVQGGYTF.

The gene calls are TRBV4-1 and TRBJ2-7; TCRdb proposes TRBD2, but this gene call is untestable without DNA. This CDR3 has 15 residues. Germline CDR1 and CDR2: MGHRA and YSYEKL. CDR3 in amino acids: CASSQGRAASYEQYF.

The chain combines TRBV27 with TRBJ2-1; TCRdb lists TRBD2, though no DNA is available to test this call. There are 13 residues in the CDR3. Germline V gene lookup returns CDR1 MNHEY and CDR2 SMNVEV (reference sequence). The CDR3 loop is CASSSGLAGEQFF.

The V gene is TRBV3-1, the J gene TRBJ1-4. The CDR3 sequence is 18 residues long. Germline CDR1 LGHDT, CDR2 YNNKEL (reference sequence). CDR3 sequence: CASSQDSVRIATNEKLFF.

The chain couples TRBV4-1 to TRBJ1-2; TCRdb's D gene call, TRBD1, goes unchecked for lack of DNA. The CDR3 consists of 14 residues. CDR1 and CDR2 from the germline V gene are MGHRA and YSYEKL. CDR3 in amino acids: CASSHEQGSDGYTF.

This chain joins TRBV6-6 and TRBJ2-3; TCRdb indicates TRBD1, and absent DNA this call remains unverified. The length of the CDR3 is 15 residues. The V gene's germline CDR1 is MNHNY and CDR2 SVGAGI (reference sequence). The CDR3 sequence is CASSYSIGPVDTQYF.